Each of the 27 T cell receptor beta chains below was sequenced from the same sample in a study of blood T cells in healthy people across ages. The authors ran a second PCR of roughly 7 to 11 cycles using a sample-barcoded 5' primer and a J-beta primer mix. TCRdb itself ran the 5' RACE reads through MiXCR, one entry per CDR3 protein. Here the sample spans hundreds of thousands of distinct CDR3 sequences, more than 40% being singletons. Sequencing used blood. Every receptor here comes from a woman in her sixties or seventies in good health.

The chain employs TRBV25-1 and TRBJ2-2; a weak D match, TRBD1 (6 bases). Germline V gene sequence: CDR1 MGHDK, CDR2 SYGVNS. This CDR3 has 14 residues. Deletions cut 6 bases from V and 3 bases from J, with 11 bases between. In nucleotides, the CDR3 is TGTGCCAGCAGCGCAGGGGTGGACACCGGGGAGCTGTTTTTT. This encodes CASSAGVDTGELFF.

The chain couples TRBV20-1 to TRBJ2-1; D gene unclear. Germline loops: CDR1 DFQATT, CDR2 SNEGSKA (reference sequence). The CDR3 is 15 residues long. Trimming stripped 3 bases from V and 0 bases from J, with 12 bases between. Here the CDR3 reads CSARARSSSYNEQFF. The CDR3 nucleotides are TGCAGTGCTAGGGCCAGGTCGAGCTCCTACAATGAGCAGTTCTTC.

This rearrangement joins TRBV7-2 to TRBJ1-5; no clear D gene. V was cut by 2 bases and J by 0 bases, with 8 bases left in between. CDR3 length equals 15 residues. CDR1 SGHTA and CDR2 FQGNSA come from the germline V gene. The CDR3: CASSLWQNSNQPQHF. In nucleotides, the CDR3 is TGTGCCAGCAGCTTATGGCAGAATAGCAATCAGCCCCAGCATTTT.

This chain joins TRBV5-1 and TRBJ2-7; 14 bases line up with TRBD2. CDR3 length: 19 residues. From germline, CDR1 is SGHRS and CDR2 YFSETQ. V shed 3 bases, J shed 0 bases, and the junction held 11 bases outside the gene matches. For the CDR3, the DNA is TGCGCCAGCAGCTCAATCGCGGGACTAGCGGGAGAGGGCTCCTACGAGCAGTACTTC. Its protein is CASSSIAGLAGEGSYEQYF.

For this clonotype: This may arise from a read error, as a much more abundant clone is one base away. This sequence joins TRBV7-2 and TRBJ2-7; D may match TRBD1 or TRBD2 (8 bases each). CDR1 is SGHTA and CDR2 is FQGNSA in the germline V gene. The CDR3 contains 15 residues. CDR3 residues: CVSKPGGGGTYEQYF. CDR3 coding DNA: TGTGTCAGCAAGCCAGGGGGCGGGGGGACCTACGAGCAGTACTTC.

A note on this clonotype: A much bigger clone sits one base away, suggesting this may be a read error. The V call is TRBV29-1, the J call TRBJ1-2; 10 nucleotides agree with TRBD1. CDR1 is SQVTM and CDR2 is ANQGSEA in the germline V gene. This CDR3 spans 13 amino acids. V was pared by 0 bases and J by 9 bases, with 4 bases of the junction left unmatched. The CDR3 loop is CSVEETGGLSYTF. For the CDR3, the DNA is TGCAGCGTTGAAGAGACAGGGGGCCTTAGCTACACCTTC. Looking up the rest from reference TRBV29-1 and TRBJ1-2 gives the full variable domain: SAVISQKPSRDICQRGTSLTIQCQVDSQVTMMFWYRQQPGQSLTLIATANQGSEATYESGFVIDKFPISRPNLTFSTLTVSNMSPEDSSIYLCSVEETGGLSYTFGSGTRLTVV.

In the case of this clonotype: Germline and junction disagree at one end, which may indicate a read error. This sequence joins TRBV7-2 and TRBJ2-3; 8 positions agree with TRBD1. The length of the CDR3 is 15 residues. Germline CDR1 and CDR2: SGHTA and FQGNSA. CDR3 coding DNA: TGTGCCAGCAGCTACAAACAGGGGGTCACAGGTACGCAGTATTTT. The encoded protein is CASSYKQGVTGTQYF.

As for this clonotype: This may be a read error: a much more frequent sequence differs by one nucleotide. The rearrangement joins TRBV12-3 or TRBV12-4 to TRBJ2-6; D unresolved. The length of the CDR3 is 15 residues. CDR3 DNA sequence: TGTGCCGGCAGTTTCGCGCCCTCTGGGGCCAACGTCCTGACTTTC. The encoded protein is CAGSFAPSGANVLTF.

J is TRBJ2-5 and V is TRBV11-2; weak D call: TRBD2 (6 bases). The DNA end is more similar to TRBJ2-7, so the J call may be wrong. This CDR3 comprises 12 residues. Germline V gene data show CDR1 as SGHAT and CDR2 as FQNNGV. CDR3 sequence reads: CASSVGTGEQYF. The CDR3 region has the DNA TGTGCCAGCAGCGTGGGGACTGGCGAGCAGTACTTC.

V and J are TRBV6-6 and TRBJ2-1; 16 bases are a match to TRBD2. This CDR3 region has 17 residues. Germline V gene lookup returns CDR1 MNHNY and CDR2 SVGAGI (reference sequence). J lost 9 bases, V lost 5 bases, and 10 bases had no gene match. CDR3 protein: CASSRGLAGGNSGEQFF. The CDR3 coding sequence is TGTGCCAGCAGTCGGGGACTAGCGGGGGGGAACTCTGGTGAGCAGTTCTTC.

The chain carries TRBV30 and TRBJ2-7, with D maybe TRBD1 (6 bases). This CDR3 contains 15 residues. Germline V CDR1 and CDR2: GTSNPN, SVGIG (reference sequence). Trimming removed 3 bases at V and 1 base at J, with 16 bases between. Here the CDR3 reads CAWSLTGFRSYEQYF. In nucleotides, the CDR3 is TGTGCCTGGAGCCTGACAGGATTCAGATCCTACGAGCAGTACTTC.

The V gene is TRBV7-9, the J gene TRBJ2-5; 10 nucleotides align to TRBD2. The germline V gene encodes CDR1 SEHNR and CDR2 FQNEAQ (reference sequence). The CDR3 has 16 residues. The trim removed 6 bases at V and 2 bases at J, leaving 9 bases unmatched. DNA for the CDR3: TGTGCCAGCAGGACCCTAGCGGGGGACTTTCAAGAGACCCAGTACTTC. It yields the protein CASRTLAGDFQETQYF.

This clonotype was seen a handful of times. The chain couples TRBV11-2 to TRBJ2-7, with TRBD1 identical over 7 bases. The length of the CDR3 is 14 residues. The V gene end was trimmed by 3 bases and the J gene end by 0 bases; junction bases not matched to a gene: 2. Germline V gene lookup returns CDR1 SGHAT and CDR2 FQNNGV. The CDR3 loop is CASSLWDSSYEQYF. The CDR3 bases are TGTGCCAGCAGCTTGTGGGACAGCTCCTACGAGCAGTACTTC.

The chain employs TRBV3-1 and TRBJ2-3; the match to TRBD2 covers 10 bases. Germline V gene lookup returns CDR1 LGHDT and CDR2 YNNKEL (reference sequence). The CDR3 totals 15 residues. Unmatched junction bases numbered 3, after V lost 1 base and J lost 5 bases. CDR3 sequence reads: CASSQGAGGRDTQYF. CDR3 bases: TGTGCCAGCAGCCAAGGAGCGGGAGGGAGAGATACGCAGTATTTT.

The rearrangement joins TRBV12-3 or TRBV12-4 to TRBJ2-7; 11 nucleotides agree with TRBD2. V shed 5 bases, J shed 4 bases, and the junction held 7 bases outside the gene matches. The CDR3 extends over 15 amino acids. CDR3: CASSRGLAVVYEQYF. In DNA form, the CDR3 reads TGTGCCAGCAGTCGGGGACTAGCGGTGGTGTACGAGCAGTACTTC.

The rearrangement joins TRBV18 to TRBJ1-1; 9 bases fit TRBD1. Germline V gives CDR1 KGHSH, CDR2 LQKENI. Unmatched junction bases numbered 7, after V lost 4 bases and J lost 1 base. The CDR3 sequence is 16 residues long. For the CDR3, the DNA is TGTGCCAGCTCACGGGGACAGGGAATACAGAACACTGAAGCTTTCTTT. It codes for CASSRGQGIQNTEAFF.

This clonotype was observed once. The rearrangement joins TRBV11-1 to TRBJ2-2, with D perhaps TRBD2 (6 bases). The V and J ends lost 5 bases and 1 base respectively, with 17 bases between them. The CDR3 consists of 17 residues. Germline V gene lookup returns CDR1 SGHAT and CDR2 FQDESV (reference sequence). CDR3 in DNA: TGTGCCAGCAGCCCCGGGACTTGGGACCGGAACACCGGGGAGCTGTTTTTT. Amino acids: CASSPGTWDRNTGELFF.

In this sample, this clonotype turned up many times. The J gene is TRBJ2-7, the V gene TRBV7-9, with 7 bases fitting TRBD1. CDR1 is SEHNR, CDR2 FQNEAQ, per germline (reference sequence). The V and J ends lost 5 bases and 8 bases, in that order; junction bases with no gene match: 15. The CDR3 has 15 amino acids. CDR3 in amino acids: CASSRLRDSPRQQYF. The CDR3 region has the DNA TGTGCCAGCAGCCGACTCCGGGACAGCCCTCGGCAGCAGTACTTC.

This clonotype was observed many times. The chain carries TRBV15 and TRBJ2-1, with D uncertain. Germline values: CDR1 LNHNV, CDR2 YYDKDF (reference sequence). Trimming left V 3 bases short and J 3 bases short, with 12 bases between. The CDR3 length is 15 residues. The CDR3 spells CATSSLVGHYNEQFF. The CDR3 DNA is TGTGCCACCAGCAGCTTGGTGGGCCACTACAATGAGCAGTTCTTC.

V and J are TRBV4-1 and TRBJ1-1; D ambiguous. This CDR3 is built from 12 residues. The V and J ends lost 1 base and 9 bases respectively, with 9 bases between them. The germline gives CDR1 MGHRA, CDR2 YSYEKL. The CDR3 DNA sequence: TGCGCCAGCAGCCAAGGGGCAGGTAAAGCTTTCTTT. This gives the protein CASSQGAGKAFF.

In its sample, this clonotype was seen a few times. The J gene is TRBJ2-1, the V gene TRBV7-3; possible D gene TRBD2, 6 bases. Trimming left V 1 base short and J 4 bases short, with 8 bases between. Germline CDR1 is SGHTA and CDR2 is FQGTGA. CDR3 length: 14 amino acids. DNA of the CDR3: TGTGCCAGCAGCTTAAGGACTACTTACAATGAGCAGTTCTTC. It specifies CASSLRTTYNEQFF.

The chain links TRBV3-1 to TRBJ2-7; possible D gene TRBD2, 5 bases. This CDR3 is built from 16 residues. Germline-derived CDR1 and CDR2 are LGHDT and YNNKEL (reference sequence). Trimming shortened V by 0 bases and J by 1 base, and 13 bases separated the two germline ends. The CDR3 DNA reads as TGTGCCAGCAGCCAAGATCGGGCCACTAGATCCTACGAGCAGTACTTC. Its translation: CASSQDRATRSYEQYF.

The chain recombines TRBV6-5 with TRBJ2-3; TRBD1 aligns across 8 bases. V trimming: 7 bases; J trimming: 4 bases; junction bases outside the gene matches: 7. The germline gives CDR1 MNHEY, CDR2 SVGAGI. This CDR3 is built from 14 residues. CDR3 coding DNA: TGTGCCAGCAAACACCGGACAGGGTCAGATACGCAGTATTTT. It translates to CASKHRTGSDTQYF.

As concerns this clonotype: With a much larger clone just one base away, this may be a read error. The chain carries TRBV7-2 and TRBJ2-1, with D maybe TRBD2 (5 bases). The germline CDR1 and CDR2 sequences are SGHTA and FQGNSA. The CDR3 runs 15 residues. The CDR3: CASSLAGEGYTEQFF. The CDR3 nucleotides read TGTGCCAGCAGCTTAGCGGGAGAGGGCTACACTGAGCAGTTCTTC.

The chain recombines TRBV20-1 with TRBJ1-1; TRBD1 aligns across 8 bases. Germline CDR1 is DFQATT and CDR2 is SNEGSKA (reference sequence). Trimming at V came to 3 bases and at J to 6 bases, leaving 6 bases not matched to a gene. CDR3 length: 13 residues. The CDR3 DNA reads TGCAGTGCTAGCACCGACAGGGGCGCTGAAGCTTTCTTT. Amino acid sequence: CSASTDRGAEAFF.

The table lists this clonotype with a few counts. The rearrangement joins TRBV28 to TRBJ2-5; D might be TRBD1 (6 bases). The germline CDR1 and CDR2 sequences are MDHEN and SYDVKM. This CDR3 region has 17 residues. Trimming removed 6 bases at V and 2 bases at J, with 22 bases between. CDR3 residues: CASSDLPYQGKQETQYF. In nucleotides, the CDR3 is TGTGCCAGCAGCGACCTACCTTATCAGGGGAAGCAAGAGACCCAGTACTTC. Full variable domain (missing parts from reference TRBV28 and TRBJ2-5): DVKVTQSSRYLVKRTGEKVFLECVQDMDHENMFWYRQDPGLGLRLIYFSYDVKMKEKGDIPEGYSVSREKKERFSLILESASTNQTSMYLCASSDLPYQGKQETQYFGPGTRLLVL.

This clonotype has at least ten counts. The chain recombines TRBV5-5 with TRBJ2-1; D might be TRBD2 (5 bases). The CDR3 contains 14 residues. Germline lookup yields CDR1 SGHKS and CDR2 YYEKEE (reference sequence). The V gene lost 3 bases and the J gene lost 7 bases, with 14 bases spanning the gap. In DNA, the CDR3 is TGTGCCAGCAGCTACGGACTTTTTCAGAATGAGCAGTTCTTC. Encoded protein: CASSYGLFQNEQFF.